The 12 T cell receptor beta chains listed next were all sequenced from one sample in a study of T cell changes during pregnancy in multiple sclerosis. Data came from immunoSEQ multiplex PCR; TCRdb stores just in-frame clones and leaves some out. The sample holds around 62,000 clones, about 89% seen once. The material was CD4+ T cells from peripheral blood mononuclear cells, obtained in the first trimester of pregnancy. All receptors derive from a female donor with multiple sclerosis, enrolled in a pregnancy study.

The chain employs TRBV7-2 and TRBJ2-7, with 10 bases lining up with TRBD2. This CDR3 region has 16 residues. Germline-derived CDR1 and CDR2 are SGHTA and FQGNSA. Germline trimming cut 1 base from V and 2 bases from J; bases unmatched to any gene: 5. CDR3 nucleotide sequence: TGTGCCAGCAGCTTAGGGGCTAGCGGGGGCCCCTACGAGCAGTACTTC. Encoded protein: CASSLGASGGPYEQYF.

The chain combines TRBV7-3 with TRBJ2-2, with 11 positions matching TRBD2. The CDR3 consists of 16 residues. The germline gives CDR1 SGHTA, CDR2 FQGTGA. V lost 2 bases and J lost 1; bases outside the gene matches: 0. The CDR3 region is CASSLGTSGNTGELFF. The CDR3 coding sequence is TGTGCCAGCAGCTTAGGGACTAGCGGGAACACCGGGGAGCTGTTTTTT.

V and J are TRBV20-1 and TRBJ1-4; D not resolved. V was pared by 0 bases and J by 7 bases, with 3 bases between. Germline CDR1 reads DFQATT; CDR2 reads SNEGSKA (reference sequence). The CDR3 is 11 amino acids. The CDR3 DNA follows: TGCAGTGCTAGAGACATTGAAAAACTGTTTTTT. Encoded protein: CSARDIEKLFF.

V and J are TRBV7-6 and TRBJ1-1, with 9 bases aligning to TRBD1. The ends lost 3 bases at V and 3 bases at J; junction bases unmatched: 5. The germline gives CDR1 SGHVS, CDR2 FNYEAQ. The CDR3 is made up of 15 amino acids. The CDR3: CASSLGTGKYTEAFF. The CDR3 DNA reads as TGTGCCAGCAGCTTGGGGACAGGGAAGTACACTGAAGCTTTCTTT.

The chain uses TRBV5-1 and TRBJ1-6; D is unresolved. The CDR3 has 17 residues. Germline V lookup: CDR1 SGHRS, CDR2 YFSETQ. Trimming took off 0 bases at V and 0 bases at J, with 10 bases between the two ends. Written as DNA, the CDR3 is TGCGCCAGCAGCTTGGCGGGTAGGAGCTCCTATAATTCACCCCTCCACTTT. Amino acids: CASSLAGRSSYNSPLHF.

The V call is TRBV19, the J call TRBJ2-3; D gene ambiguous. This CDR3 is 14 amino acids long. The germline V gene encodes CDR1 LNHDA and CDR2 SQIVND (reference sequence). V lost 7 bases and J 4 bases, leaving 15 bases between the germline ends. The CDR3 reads CASTMGLSADTQYF. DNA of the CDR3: TGTGCCAGTACCATGGGCCTATCCGCAGATACGCAGTATTTT.

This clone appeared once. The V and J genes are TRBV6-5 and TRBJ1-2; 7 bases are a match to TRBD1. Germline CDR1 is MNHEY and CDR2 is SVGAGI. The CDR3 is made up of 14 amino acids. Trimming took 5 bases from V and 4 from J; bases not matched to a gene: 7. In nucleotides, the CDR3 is TGTGCCAGCAGTACGAAGCGACAGGGCTATGGCTACACCTTC. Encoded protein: CASSTKRQGYGYTF.

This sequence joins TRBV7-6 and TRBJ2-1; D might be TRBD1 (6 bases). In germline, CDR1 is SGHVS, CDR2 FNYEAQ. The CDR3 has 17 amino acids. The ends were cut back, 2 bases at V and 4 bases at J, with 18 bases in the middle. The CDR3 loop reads CASSLPAAGGQYNEQFF. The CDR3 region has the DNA TGTGCCAGCAGCTTACCCGCCGCTGGGGGACAATACAATGAGCAGTTCTTC.

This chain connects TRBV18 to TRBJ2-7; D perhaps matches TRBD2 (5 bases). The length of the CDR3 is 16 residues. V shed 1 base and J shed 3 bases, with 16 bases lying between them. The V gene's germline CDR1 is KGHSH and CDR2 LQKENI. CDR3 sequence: CASSPLNRGGVYEQYF. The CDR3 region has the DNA TGTGCCAGCTCACCACTTAATCGAGGAGGAGTCTACGAGCAGTACTTC.

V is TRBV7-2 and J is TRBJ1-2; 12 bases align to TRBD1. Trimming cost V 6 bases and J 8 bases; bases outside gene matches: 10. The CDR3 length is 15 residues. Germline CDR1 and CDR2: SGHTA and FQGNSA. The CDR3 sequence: CASREPGQGAQGYTF. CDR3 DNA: TGTGCCAGCAGGGAGCCGGGACAGGGGGCGCAGGGCTACACCTTC.

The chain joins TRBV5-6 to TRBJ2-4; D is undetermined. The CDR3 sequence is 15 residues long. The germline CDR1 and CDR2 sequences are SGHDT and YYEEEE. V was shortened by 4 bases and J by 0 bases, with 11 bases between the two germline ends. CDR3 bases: TGTGCCAGCAGCGCACGAGGCCTAGCCAAAAACATTCAGTACTTC. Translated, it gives CASSARGLAKNIQYF.

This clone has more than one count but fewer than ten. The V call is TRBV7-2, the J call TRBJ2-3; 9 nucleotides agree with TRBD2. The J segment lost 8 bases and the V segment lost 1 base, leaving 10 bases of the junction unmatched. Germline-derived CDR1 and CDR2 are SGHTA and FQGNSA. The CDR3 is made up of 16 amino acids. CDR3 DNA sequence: TGTGCCAGCAGCTTAGATCCGCGGGGGGGCCGGGGTACGCAGTATTTT. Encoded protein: CASSLDPRGGRGTQYF.